One and the same sample provided the 9 T cell receptor beta chains below, sequenced in a study of cytomegalovirus exposure and HLA in healthy donors (dated by TCRdb to the late 2010s). The receptor library was made with the immunoSEQ multiplex PCR assay. For the multiplex PCR, a mixture combining 60 forward primers for TCR Vbeta segments and 13 reverse primers for TCR Jbeta segments was used. In TCRdb, the immuneACCESS table is reduced to in-frame sequences with V and J assigned. These tables do not hold every clone; where another copy was compared, an unresolved V gene accounts for under half, and the others remain unexplained. The sample table records 95,000 to 150,000 clones; around 76% of these occur just once. The ten largest clones represent approximately 31% of the sample. Sequenced material: PBMCs. The receptors originated from a man between 60 and 75 years old in good health and CMV-seropositive.

This chain connects TRBV6-1 to TRBJ1-2, with TRBD1 as a possible D gene (5 bases). CDR1 and CDR2 from the germline V gene are MNHNS and SASEGT. V shed 3 bases and J shed 0 bases, with 11 bases lying between them. This CDR3 is built from 15 residues. This CDR3 reads CASSEGQRPNYGYTF. As DNA, the CDR3 is TGTGCCAGCAGTGAGGGGCAGAGACCTAACTATGGCTACACCTTC.

V is TRBV11-2 and J is TRBJ2-7; TRBD1 is a possible D gene (5 bases). Germline V lookup: CDR1 SGHAT, CDR2 FQNNGV. The CDR3 has 12 amino acids. The V end lost 5 bases, the J end lost 4 bases, and 9 bases lay between the germline ends. The CDR3 coding sequence is TGTGCCAGCAGCCAGGGTGATTACGAGCAGTACTTC. This encodes CASSQGDYEQYF.

This chain connects TRBV2 to TRBJ1-1, with a possible D match to TRBD1 (5 bases). Germline CDR1 reads SNHLY; CDR2 reads FYNNEI. The V end lost 9 bases, the J end lost 5 bases, and 19 bases lay between the germline ends. The CDR3 runs to 14 residues. The CDR3: CASTQQALGTEAFF. The DNA of the CDR3 is TGTGCCAGTACTCAACAGGCCTTGGGGACTGAAGCTTTCTTT.

The rearrangement joins TRBV11-3 to TRBJ2-5; 8 bases map to TRBD1. CDR1 and CDR2 from the germline V gene are SGHNT and YENEEA. This CDR3 has 13 amino acids. V lost 5 bases to trimming and J lost 6 bases; unmatched junction nucleotides: 5. The CDR3 DNA reads TGTGCCAGCAGCCCGGGACAGGTTAAGACCCAGTACTTC. Amino acid sequence: CASSPGQVKTQYF.

The rearrangement links TRBV9 to TRBJ2-1; tentative D call: TRBD2 (5 bases). Looked up from germline, CDR1 is SGDLS and CDR2 is YYNGEE. V gave up 4 bases and J gave up 7 bases, with 12 bases separating them. CDR3 length equals 13 residues. The CDR3 coding sequence is TGTGCCAGCAGCCCCTCGGGGTGGAATGAGCAGTTCTTC. As protein: CASSPSGWNEQFF.

This sequence joins TRBV30 and TRBJ2-1, with D possibly matching TRBD2 (5 bases). Trimming removed 2 bases at V and 0 bases at J, with 20 bases between. This CDR3 has 18 amino acids. Per germline, CDR1 GTSNPN and CDR2 SVGIG (reference sequence). This chain's CDR3 is CAWSFSLLGRSSYNEQFF. In nucleotides, the CDR3 is TGTGCCTGGAGTTTTTCCCTACTAGGTCGAAGCTCCTACAATGAGCAGTTCTTC.

The gene calls are TRBV7-9 and TRBJ2-7; maybe TRBD2 (6 bases). The CDR3 loop spans 13 amino acids. V shed 5 bases and J shed 4 bases, with 12 bases lying between them. CDR1 and CDR2 from the germline V gene are SEHNR and FQNEAQ (reference sequence). The CDR3 region is CASSHGSEYEQYF. CDR3 DNA: TGTGCCAGCAGCCACGGGAGTGAATACGAGCAGTACTTC.

The V call is TRBV30, the J call TRBJ2-3; D may be TRBD1 (6 bases). The CDR3 is 14 residues long. V lost 4 bases and J 4 bases, leaving 15 bases between the germline ends. CDR1 and CDR2 (germline): GTSNPN, SVGIG (reference sequence). This CDR3 is CAWKVKAGADTQYF. CDR3 bases: TGTGCCTGGAAGGTCAAGGCAGGGGCAGATACGCAGTATTTT.

This chain links TRBV27 with TRBJ2-7; 11 bases line up with TRBD2. The CDR3 loop spans 16 amino acids. Germline V gene sequence: CDR1 MNHEY, CDR2 SMNVEV (reference sequence). J was trimmed by 3 bases and V by 3 bases; bases with no gene match: 7. The CDR3 DNA sequence: TGTGCCAGCAGTTTTGGTTTTGGGACTAGCGGCTACGAGCAGTACTTC. It codes for CASSFGFGTSGYEQYF.